Following are 21 T cell receptor beta chains from one sample sequenced in a study of T cells in Graves' hyperthyroidism and ophthalmopathy (dated by TCRdb to the late 2010s). The library was obtained by multiplex PCR. The data were produced on an Illumina HiSeq 2000. Amplification of TCR beta CDR3 regions was carried out from RNA transcripts. A first-round RT-PCR of the TCR CDR3 used the HTBI primer set with the Qiagen OneStep RT-PCR kit. The raw public reads went through TCRdb reprocessing: fastp at Q25, MiXCR clone calling, in-frame beta chains kept. Duplicate CDR3 protein sequences are folded into a single record with the most common DNA and genes. The sample yields 450,000 to 600,000 distinct CDR3 sequences; around 13% were counted once. Jointly, the top ten make up roughly 13% of the sample. Sequenced sample: blood. These receptors all stem from a woman in her thirties or forties with Graves' hyperthyroidism.

This clonotype has at least ten counts. This chain connects TRBV12-3 or TRBV12-4 to TRBJ1-5; D unresolved. Trimming removed 6 bases at V and 1 base at J, with 13 bases between. The CDR3 runs to 15 residues. The CDR3 spells CASRLGGLSNQPQHF. The CDR3 coding sequence is TGTGCCAGCAGGCTCGGAGGGTTGAGCAATCAGCCCCAGCATTTT.

The table lists this clonotype with a few counts. The CDR3 spells CASSLDPSSSYEQYF. DNA of the CDR3: TGTGCCAGCAGCTTAGATCCCAGCAGCTCCTACGAGCAGTACTTC. V is TRBV11-3 and J is TRBJ2-7; no clear D. CDR3 length: 15 residues. V was clipped by 0 bases and J by 0 bases, with 9 bases between them. Per the germline V gene, CDR1 is SGHNT and CDR2 is YENEEA.

In this sample, this clonotype turned up many times. The rearrangement links TRBV7-9 to TRBJ2-3; 7 nucleotides match TRBD2. J lost 4 bases, V lost 6 bases, and 13 bases had no gene match. Germline CDR1 and CDR2: SEHNR and FQNEAQ (reference sequence). The CDR3 totals 16 residues. DNA for the CDR3: TGTGCCAGCAGTAATCAGCGGGGAGCGCTGCCAGATACGCAGTATTTT. Translating it yields CASSNQRGALPDTQYF.

The chain is built from TRBV12-3 or TRBV12-4 and TRBJ2-2; perhaps TRBD2 as D (6 bases). V shed 1 base and J shed 7 bases, with 16 bases lying between them. The CDR3 length is 16 residues. This chain's CDR3 is CASSLVRTIYVGELFF. CDR3 nucleotides: TGTGCCAGCAGTTTAGTTCGGACTATCTATGTCGGGGAGCTGTTTTTT.

This clonotype was recorded at least ten times. The V gene is TRBV20-1, the J gene TRBJ1-5; D unclear. V was clipped by 0 bases and J by 3 bases, with 12 bases between them. There are 15 residues in the CDR3. Germline loops: CDR1 DFQATT, CDR2 SNEGSKA (reference sequence). The CDR3 DNA is TGCAGTGCTAGAGATCTCAGACAACTCAATCAGCCCCAGCATTTT. Encoded protein: CSARDLRQLNQPQHF.

There are a few counts of this clonotype. This chain links TRBV24-1 with TRBJ2-2, with TRBD1 matching over 9 bases. Germline CDR1 reads KGHDR; CDR2 reads SFDVKD. The junction had 4 bases not matched to a gene; V was cut back by 9 bases and J by 0 bases. The CDR3 length is 15 residues. The chain's CDR3 is CATGRDRANTGELFF. The DNA of the CDR3 is TGTGCCACCGGTAGGGACAGGGCGAACACCGGGGAGCTGTTTTTT.

This clonotype was observed many times. The chain joins TRBV2 to TRBJ1-5, with D possibly being TRBD1 (6 bases). The V gene lost 1 base and the J gene lost 0 bases, with 13 bases spanning the gap. CDR1 and CDR2 from the germline V gene are SNHLY and FYNNEI. This CDR3 is built from 17 residues. The CDR3 is CASSEDIAGASNQPQHF. As DNA, the CDR3 is TGTGCCAGCAGTGAAGATATCGCAGGGGCTAGCAATCAGCCCCAGCATTTT.

This clonotype was observed many times. The chain is built from TRBV5-1 and TRBJ2-3; 8 nucleotides line up with TRBD1. Germline V gives CDR1 SGHRS, CDR2 YFSETQ. Germline trimming cut 2 bases from V and 1 base from J; bases unmatched to any gene: 9. CDR3 length: 17 amino acids. The CDR3 here is CASSLTSSQGGTDTQYF. The CDR3 DNA reads as TGCGCCAGCAGCTTAACCAGCTCACAGGGGGGCACAGATACGCAGTATTTT.

This clonotype has a handful of counts. V and J are TRBV5-8 and TRBJ2-7; tentative D call: TRBD2 (5 bases). CDR3 length: 15 residues. V shed 1 base and J shed 0 bases, with 11 bases lying between them. In germline, CDR1 is SGHTS, CDR2 YDEGEE. The CDR3 loop is CASSLNGRSSYEQYF. CDR3 in DNA: TGTGCCAGCAGCTTGAATGGGAGAAGCTCCTACGAGCAGTACTTC.

This clonotype was observed many times. The rearrangement links TRBV2 to TRBJ2-1; 7 bases agree with TRBD2. CDR1 is SNHLY and CDR2 is FYNNEI in the germline V gene. This CDR3 region has 15 residues. Trimming at V came to 6 bases and at J to 0 bases, leaving 5 bases not matched to a gene. The CDR3 is CASRPSGNSYNEQFF. CDR3 nucleotide sequence: TGTGCCAGCAGGCCTAGCGGAAACTCCTACAATGAGCAGTTCTTC.

The chain recombines TRBV10-3 with TRBJ1-3; D is uncertain. There are 13 residues in the CDR3. Germline V gene lookup returns CDR1 ENHRY and CDR2 SYGVKD. Trimming took 8 bases from V and 4 from J, leaving 12 bases between them. As DNA, the CDR3 is TGTGCCATCGGAGAGATCCCAGGAAACACCATATATTTT. Translating it yields CAIGEIPGNTIYF.

The chain recombines TRBV28 with TRBJ1-2; D not certain. Germline CDR1 reads MDHEN; CDR2 reads SYDVKM. V was shortened by 6 bases and J by 8 bases, with 22 bases between the two germline ends. The CDR3 covers 15 residues. The CDR3 bases are TGTGCCAGCAGCCTAGTGATGGGCAGGCCCTGGGGCTACACCTTC. Residues: CASSLVMGRPWGYTF.

Comments on this clonotype: In this CDR3 the conserved last residue, phenylalanine or tryptophan, is missing, so a read error is likely. The rearrangement links TRBV10-3 to TRBJ2-7; 8 bases match TRBD1. The germline V gene has CDR1 ENHRY and CDR2 SYGVKD. This CDR3 has 14 residues. The CDR3 coding sequence is TGTGCCAGCAGTTCCGGGACAGGCTCCTACGAGCAGTACCTC. Protein: CASSSGTGSYEQYL.

This clonotype has only a few counts. J is TRBJ2-5 and V is TRBV15, with TRBD1 matching over 7 bases. The CDR3 is 15 amino acids. Germline lookup yields CDR1 LNHNV and CDR2 YYDKDF (reference sequence). Trimming took 3 bases from V and 5 from J; bases not matched to a gene: 9. CDR3 sequence (DNA): TGTGCCACCAGCAGGGTTGACAGGGTCGGGGAGACCCAGTACTTC. Residues: CATSRVDRVGETQYF.

This clonotype was detected ten times or more. The J gene is TRBJ2-7, the V gene TRBV5-1; D might be TRBD2 (5 bases). There are 16 residues in the CDR3. From germline, CDR1 is SGHRS and CDR2 YFSETQ. Trimming cost V 1 base and J 4 bases, with 18 bases left between them. DNA of the CDR3: TGCGCCAGCAGCTTGTTGAGTGAAGCGGCTAGATACGAGCAGTACTTC. Translating it yields CASSLLSEAARYEQYF.

This clonotype showed up many times. This chain joins TRBV11-2 and TRBJ2-4; 8 nucleotides agree with TRBD2. Per germline, CDR1 SGHAT and CDR2 FQNNGV. After removal of 5 bases from V and 5 bases from J, the junction contained 11 bases not matched to a gene. This CDR3 comprises 16 residues. The CDR3 protein is CASSPRAGGVENIQYF. The CDR3 region has the DNA TGTGCCAGCAGCCCTCGGGCGGGGGGCGTAGAAAACATTCAGTACTTC. The full variable domain, completed using reference TRBV11-2 and TRBJ2-4, is EAGVAQSPRYKIIEKRQSVAFWCNPISGHATLYWYQQILGQGPKLLIQFQNNGVVDDSQLPKDRFSAERLKGVDSTLKIQPAKLEDSAVYLCASSPRAGGVENIQYFGAGTRLSVL.

This clonotype was detected a few times. J is TRBJ1-1 and V is TRBV7-2; 9 bases agree with TRBD1. The germline gives CDR1 SGHTA, CDR2 FQGNSA. V shed 6 bases, J shed 4 bases, and the junction held 3 bases outside the gene matches. CDR3 length: 13 amino acids. DNA of the CDR3: TGTGCCAGCAGACAGGGGGCGGCCACTGAAGCTTTCTTT. Encoded protein: CASRQGAATEAFF.

The sample holds many counts of this clonotype. The gene calls are TRBV5-1 and TRBJ2-7, with unresolved D. V shed 2 bases and J shed 3 bases, with 9 bases lying between them. The CDR3 has 13 amino acids. Germline loops: CDR1 SGHRS, CDR2 YFSETQ. CDR3: CASSFGSVYEQYF. The CDR3 DNA reads TGCGCCAGCAGCTTCGGATCAGTCTACGAGCAGTACTTC.

This clonotype showed up just a few times. The V and J genes are TRBV12-3 or TRBV12-4 and TRBJ1-5; TRBD1 aligns across 9 bases. The ends lost 5 bases at V and 7 bases at J; junction bases unmatched: 9. The CDR3 covers 15 residues. The CDR3 protein is CASSTGTGRGQPQHF. The CDR3 DNA reads TGTGCCAGCAGTACCGGGACAGGGCGGGGGCAGCCCCAGCATTTT.

This clonotype was seen repeatedly, ten times or more. The chain employs TRBV5-1 and TRBJ2-3; 9 positions agree with TRBD2. The V gene's germline CDR1 is SGHRS and CDR2 YFSETQ. The CDR3 runs 18 residues. The junction had 12 bases not matched to a gene; V was cut back by 4 bases and J by 0 bases. This CDR3 reads CASSLLFASGTSTDTQYF. CDR3 bases: TGCGCCAGCAGCCTGCTTTTCGCTAGCGGGACTAGCACAGATACGCAGTATTTT.

This clonotype was detected a few times. This chain joins TRBV7-9 and TRBJ2-1; 7 positions match TRBD2. The CDR3 is made up of 15 amino acids. V dropped 5 bases and J dropped 2; count of bases not matched to a gene: 6. Germline CDR1 SEHNR, CDR2 FQNEAQ (reference sequence). The CDR3 sequence: CASSKSGATYNEQFF. CDR3 DNA: TGTGCCAGCAGCAAAAGCGGGGCCACCTACAATGAGCAGTTCTTC.